The 26 T cell receptor beta chains below all came from one sample that was sequenced in a study of CD8 T cells in ankylosing spondylitis (dated by TCRdb to the late 2010s). Receptors were amplified or captured by 5' RACE. Sequencing was performed on an Illumina HiSeq 2500. TCRdb's own reprocessing of the public reads used fastp at Q25 and MiXCR and kept productive beta chains. One record per CDR3 amino acid sequence lists the most common genes and DNA. Present in this sample are some 250,000 distinct CDR3 sequences, over 8.5% of which were seen just once. The ten biggest clones cover about 6.8% of the sample. The source material was blood, either unsorted or a sorted T cell fraction (not recorded which). Every receptor here comes from a male donor with ankylosing spondylitis or in good health (not recorded which).

This clonotype was found many times. The rearrangement uses TRBV4-1 and TRBJ2-3; 10 bases agree with TRBD2. The CDR3 loop spans 19 amino acids. The germline CDR1 and CDR2 sequences are MGHRA and YSYEKL. The trim removed 4 bases at V and 5 bases at J, leaving 18 bases unmatched. As DNA, the CDR3 is TGCGCCAGCAGCCCCCGATGGGGTGGTCTAGCGGGAGTGGGAGATACGCAGTATTTT. Protein: CASSPRWGGLAGVGDTQYF.

The chain employs TRBV7-2 and TRBJ2-6; no reliable D call. CDR1 and CDR2 from the germline V gene are SGHTA and FQGNSA. CDR3 length: 15 amino acids. With 0 bases removed from V and 2 bases from J, the gap between germline ends came to 5 bases. CDR3 nucleotide sequence: TGTGCCAGCAGCTTAGCCCAGCCTGGGGCCAACGTCCTGACTTTC. Its protein product is CASSLAQPGANVLTF.

This clonotype was seen only a few times. This rearrangement joins TRBV7-9 to TRBJ2-5, with 14 bases that match TRBD2. The length of the CDR3 is 17 residues. Unmatched junction bases numbered 10, after V lost 4 bases and J lost 6 bases. Germline CDR1 reads SEHNR; CDR2 reads FQNEAQ (reference sequence). The CDR3 sequence is CASSSPGLAGGGKTQYF. The CDR3 DNA is TGTGCCAGCAGCTCTCCTGGACTAGCGGGAGGCGGAAAGACCCAGTACTTC.

Details on this clonotype: A clone one base away is much larger, so this may be a read error. The V and J genes are TRBV7-9 and TRBJ2-3, with no clear D. Trimming shortened V by 6 bases and J by 5 bases, and 9 bases separated the two germline ends. This CDR3 has 12 amino acids. Germline-derived CDR1 and CDR2 are SEHNR and FQNEAQ (reference sequence). CDR3 coding DNA: TGTGCCAGCAGTAAAAACATAGATACGCAGTATTTT. It encodes CASSKNIDTQYF.

At least ten counts were recorded for this clonotype. The CDR3 coding sequence is TGTGCCAGCAGCCTGGGACAGCTTAGGACCGGGGAGCTGTTTTTT. Translating gives CASSLGQLRTGELFF. The chain has TRBV11-2 and TRBJ2-2; 7 bases align to TRBD1. Trimming cost V 5 bases and J 5 bases; bases outside gene matches: 8. This CDR3 region has 15 residues. The germline V gene encodes CDR1 SGHAT and CDR2 FQNNGV.

This clonotype was counted at least ten times. This chain connects TRBV20-1 to TRBJ2-7, with D perhaps TRBD1 (6 bases). The CDR3 sequence is 13 residues long. Germline CDR1 is DFQATT and CDR2 is SNEGSKA (reference sequence). V lost 3 bases, J lost 1 base, and 10 bases lay in between. This CDR3 reads CSASTGFSYEQYF. CDR3 in DNA: TGCAGTGCTAGTACAGGGTTTTCCTACGAGCAGTACTTC.

This clonotype was observed many times. This rearrangement joins TRBV18 to TRBJ2-7; D is perhaps TRBD2 (5 bases). Trimming stripped 3 bases from V and 7 bases from J, with 7 bases between. CDR3 size: 11 residues. Germline V gives CDR1 KGHSH, CDR2 LQKENI. CDR3 sequence reads: CASSPSGEQYF. The CDR3, as DNA: TGTGCCAGCTCACCGTCGGGGGAGCAGTACTTC.

This clonotype was counted at least ten times. This chain uses TRBV12-3 or TRBV12-4 with TRBJ2-5; possibly TRBD2 for D (7 bases). Trimming cost V 5 bases and J 5 bases, with 12 bases left between them. The CDR3 covers 13 residues. Here the CDR3 DNA reads TGTGCCAGCAGTCCAGGGGAGGGGGAGACCCAGTACTTC. It codes for CASSPGEGETQYF.

This clonotype was detected ten times or more. This sequence joins TRBV5-1 and TRBJ2-1; D is perhaps TRBD1 (6 bases). Germline assignment: CDR1 SGHRS and CDR2 YFSETQ. With 4 bases removed from V and 1 base from J, the gap between germline ends came to 12 bases. CDR3 length: 15 amino acids. CDR3 nucleotide sequence: TGCGCCAGCAGCCCTGGACAGAAGTCCTACAATGAGCAGTTCTTC. As protein: CASSPGQKSYNEQFF. The whole variable domain, filled in from reference TRBV5-1 and TRBJ2-1, reads KAGVTQTPRYLIKTRGQQVTLSCSPISGHRSVSWYQQTPGQGLQFLFEYFSETQRNKGNFPGRFSGRQFSNSRSEMNVSTLELGDSALYLCASSPGQKSYNEQFFGPGTRLTVL.

This clonotype was detected many times. The chain links TRBV18 to TRBJ2-3; 10 positions match TRBD1. There are 17 residues in the CDR3. Germline V gives CDR1 KGHSH, CDR2 LQKENI. V lost 3 bases, J lost 5 bases, and 11 bases stayed unmatched. This chain's CDR3 is CASSPPARTGGRDTQYF. As DNA, the CDR3 is TGTGCCAGCTCACCCCCAGCCCGGACAGGGGGTCGAGATACGCAGTATTTT.

V usage is TRBV24-1 and J usage is TRBJ2-3; the match to TRBD2 covers 12 bases. Trimming cost V 3 bases and J 4 bases; bases outside gene matches: 4. The CDR3 totals 16 residues. From germline, CDR1 is KGHDR and CDR2 SFDVKD. The CDR3 sequence is CATSDPTSGSPDTQYF. The CDR3 coding sequence is TGTGCCACCAGTGATCCGACTAGCGGGAGCCCAGATACGCAGTATTTT.

Ten or more counts support this clonotype. CDR3 in DNA: TGCAGTGCTAGAGAGACAGGGAATCAGCCCCAGCATTTT. It is translated as CSARETGNQPQHF. V gene TRBV20-1 combines with J gene TRBJ1-5; 7 bases are a match to TRBD1. J was trimmed by 4 bases and V by 0 bases; bases with no gene match: 0. Germline assignment: CDR1 DFQATT and CDR2 SNEGSKA (reference sequence). The CDR3 consists of 13 residues.

A few counts support this clonotype. The chain joins TRBV6-1 to TRBJ2-1, with 7 positions matching TRBD2. Per the germline V gene, CDR1 is MNHNS and CDR2 is SASEGT. There are 16 residues in the CDR3. Trimming cost V 3 bases and J 3 bases; bases outside gene matches: 8. CDR3 in DNA: TGTGCCAGCAGTGAGGGGTCCGGGAGGATCTACAATGAGCAGTTCTTC. Amino acids: CASSEGSGRIYNEQFF.

The V and J genes are TRBV5-5 and TRBJ2-3, with D maybe TRBD1 (5 bases). The germline V gene has CDR1 SGHKS and CDR2 YYEKEE (reference sequence). This CDR3 has 14 residues. V was clipped by 0 bases and J by 6 bases, with 11 bases between them. Here the CDR3 reads CASSLETVLDTQYF. In DNA, the CDR3 is TGTGCCAGCAGCTTGGAGACAGTTCTCGATACGCAGTATTTT.

This sequence joins TRBV24-1 and TRBJ2-3; D may be TRBD1 or TRBD2 (5 bases each). V lost 0 bases and J lost 3, with 9 bases in between. This CDR3 contains 15 residues. Germline V gene lookup returns CDR1 KGHDR and CDR2 SFDVKD. This CDR3 reads CATSDLGGVTDTQYF. CDR3 sequence (DNA): TGTGCCACCAGTGATTTGGGGGGAGTGACAGATACGCAGTATTTT.

This clonotype has a count of ten or more. The chain combines TRBV5-1 with TRBJ2-7, with D tentatively TRBD2 (6 bases). V lost 4 bases to trimming and J lost 3 bases, with 14 bases between them. CDR3 length: 14 residues. Germline V CDR1 and CDR2: SGHRS, YFSETQ. This CDR3 reads CASSGGTAHYEQYF. The CDR3 DNA sequence: TGCGCCAGCAGCGGCGGGACTGCCCACTACGAGCAGTACTTC.

This clonotype was counted ten times or more. The CDR3 spells CASSSTGGAYEQYF. In DNA form, the CDR3 reads TGTGCCAGCAGCTCGACAGGGGGGGCCTACGAGCAGTACTTC. The chain joins TRBV7-2 to TRBJ2-7; TRBD1 matches 9 bases. J lost 2 bases, V lost 4 bases, and 3 bases had no gene match. Germline V CDR1 and CDR2: SGHTA, FQGNSA. The CDR3 extends over 14 amino acids.

This clonotype was recorded at least ten times. This CDR3 is CASSGPGPHSYNEQFF. CDR3 bases: TGTGCCAGCAGTGGTCCCGGTCCCCACTCCTACAATGAGCAGTTCTTC. The gene calls are TRBV2 and TRBJ2-1; D unclear. The CDR3 totals 16 residues. Trimming stripped 4 bases from V and 0 bases from J, with 13 bases between. Germline values: CDR1 SNHLY, CDR2 FYNNEI.

This clonotype was detected ten times or more. The chain employs TRBV6-1 and TRBJ1-6; 9 nucleotides align to TRBD1. Germline V gives CDR1 MNHNS, CDR2 SASEGT. This CDR3 is 14 amino acids long. V was pared by 7 bases and J by 8 bases, with 6 bases of the junction left unmatched. This CDR3 reads CASTQGQGHSPLHF. CDR3 nucleotides: TGTGCCAGCACCCAGGGACAGGGTCATTCACCCCTCCACTTT.

This clonotype was counted at least ten times. V and J are TRBV6-2 or TRBV6-3 and TRBJ2-1; 9 positions agree with TRBD2. The V segment lost 5 bases and the J segment 7 bases; nucleotides outside the gene matches: 0. CDR3 length: 12 residues. Germline lookup yields CDR1 MNHEY and CDR2 SVGEGT. In DNA, the CDR3 is TGTGCCAGCAGTAGCGGGAGGAATGAGCAGTTCTTC. Amino acids: CASSSGRNEQFF.

This clonotype was recorded at least ten times. The chain has TRBV9 and TRBJ2-5, with D unclear. Trimming left V 3 bases short and J 5 bases short, with 14 bases between. The CDR3 has 14 amino acids. The germline gives CDR1 SGDLS, CDR2 YYNGEE. CDR3 DNA sequence: TGTGCCAGCAGCGAAAGGATGGTGGCGGAGACCCAGTACTTC. Translation: CASSERMVAETQYF.

This clonotype showed up many times. The chain couples TRBV7-9 to TRBJ2-2; no definite D call. The CDR3 runs 13 residues. Germline loops: CDR1 SEHNR, CDR2 FQNEAQ (reference sequence). Trimming stripped 5 bases from V and 3 bases from J, with 7 bases between. For the CDR3, the DNA is TGTGCCAGCAGCCTGCCCCACACCGGGGAGCTGTTTTTT. Protein sequence: CASSLPHTGELFF.

This clonotype was seen a few times. V is TRBV4-2 and J is TRBJ2-3; possible D gene TRBD2, 5 bases. CDR1 LGHNA and CDR2 YNFKEQ come from the germline V gene. Trimming stripped 4 bases from V and 2 bases from J, with 19 bases between. CDR3 length equals 17 residues. The CDR3 region has the DNA TGTGCCAGCAGCCGTTCAGACTCGAACCTAGCCACAGATACGCAGTATTTT. Amino acid sequence: CASSRSDSNLATDTQYF.

This clonotype was counted ten times or more. Here the CDR3 DNA reads TGTGCCAGCAGCCAAGCTGTAGGACAGGGCAACACTGAAGCTTTCTTT. This codes for CASSQAVGQGNTEAFF. J is TRBJ1-1 and V is TRBV4-2; 8 nucleotides line up with TRBD1. The germline CDR1 and CDR2 sequences are LGHNA and YNFKEQ. Trimming at V came to 1 base and at J to 2 bases, leaving 6 bases not matched to a gene. The CDR3 runs 16 residues.

The V and J genes are TRBV20-1 and TRBJ2-1; D is perhaps TRBD2 (6 bases). CDR1 is DFQATT, CDR2 SNEGSKA, per germline (reference sequence). The CDR3 runs 14 residues. Trimming pared 2 bases from V and 9 bases from J, leaving 17 bases between. This CDR3 is CSARLGLGSGEQFF. The CDR3 DNA is TGCAGTGCTAGATTGGGACTCGGGAGTGGTGAGCAGTTCTTC.

The table lists this clonotype with a few counts. The chain links TRBV29-1 to TRBJ1-6; D unclear. The CDR3 totals 13 residues. Germline V gene sequence: CDR1 SQVTM, CDR2 ANQGSEA. V was clipped by 4 bases and J by 9 bases, with 13 bases between them. The CDR3: CSVGLSGGSPLHF. CDR3 nucleotides: TGCAGCGTTGGCCTATCCGGTGGTTCACCCCTCCACTTT.